One TCR beta chain is described in this entry. As yet, its antigen is unknown. The entry originates in a study of identical twins. Study-level points and caveats: An excess of low generation probability was shown by twin-shared out-of-frame alpha sequences. Models underpredicted monozygotic twin sharing of out-of-frame TCR alpha.

The germline V and J ends were trimmed by 6 bases and 9 bases, with 11 bases remaining between them. Germline lookup yields CDR1 SQVTM and CDR2 ANQGSEA. This CDR3 has 10 amino acids. TCRdb called the 5' RACE reads again in MiXCR, with one record for every CDR3 protein. The data contain 280,000 or so distinct CDR3 sequences, under 9% of them singletons. Healthy Caucasians supplied all donations. These data were also reused for a study on yellow fever vaccine responses in identical twins. That paper states: Twins showed a vaccine T cell response that reportedly seemed partly convergent, partly personalized.

The chain combines TRBV29-1 with TRBJ1-1, with D perhaps matching TRBD1 (5 bases). Sequenced material: memory (CD45RO+) T cells sorted from blood. The sequence came from a woman under 30 in good health. CDR3 coding DNA: TGCAGCGTAAGGACATCCCAAGCTTTCTTT. The encoded protein is CSVRTSQAFF.